This TCR beta chain was sequenced in a study of blood T cell repertoires in COVID-19. V lost 4 bases, J lost 0 bases, and 5 bases lay in between. The CDR3 is made up of 14 amino acids. The V gene's germline CDR1 is SGHNT and CDR2 YYREEE (reference sequence). Sequenced by immunoSEQ multiplex PCR; TCRdb stores in-frame clones only, minus some. The sample shows around 250,000 clones, 86% of them seen only once. This receptor was identified in an elderly man with acute or convalescent COVID-19. Material: peripheral blood. This chain links TRBV5-4 with TRBJ2-6, with D unresolved. CDR3 loop: CASSGPSGANVLTF. The DNA for the CDR3 is TGTGCCAGCAGCGGGCCCTCTGGGGCCAACGTCCTGACTTTC. Looking up the rest from reference TRBV5-4 and TRBJ2-6 gives the full variable domain: ETGVTQSPTHLIKTRGQQVTLRCSSQSGHNTVSWYQQALGQGPQFIFQYYREEENGRGNFPPRFSGLQFPNYSSELNVNALELDDSALYLCASSGPSGANVLTFGAGSRLTVL.